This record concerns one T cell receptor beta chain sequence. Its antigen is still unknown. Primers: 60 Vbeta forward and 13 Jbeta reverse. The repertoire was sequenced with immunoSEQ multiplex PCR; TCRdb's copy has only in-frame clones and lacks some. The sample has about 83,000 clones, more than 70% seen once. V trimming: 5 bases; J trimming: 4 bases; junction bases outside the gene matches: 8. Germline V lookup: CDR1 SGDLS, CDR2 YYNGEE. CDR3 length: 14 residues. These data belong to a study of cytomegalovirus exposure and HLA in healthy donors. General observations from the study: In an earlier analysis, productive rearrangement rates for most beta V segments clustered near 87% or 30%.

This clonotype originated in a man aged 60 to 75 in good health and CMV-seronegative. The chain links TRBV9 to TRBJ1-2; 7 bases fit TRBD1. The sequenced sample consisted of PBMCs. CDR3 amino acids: CASSSTTGAYGYTF. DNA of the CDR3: TGTGCCAGCAGTTCCACTACAGGGGCCTATGGCTACACCTTC.